This T cell receptor beta chain was found in a study of T cells in Graves' hyperthyroidism and ophthalmopathy. This clonotype has a count of ten or more. Its antigen remains unidentified. Findings and caveats of the study: Most expanded thyroid clonotypes above 0.001 recurred in blood. Median prediction lead before ophthalmopathy onset was 6.5 months with the model.

This CDR3 is 15 amino acids long. J was trimmed by 3 bases and V by 5 bases; bases with no gene match: 9. Per the germline V gene, CDR1 is SGHVS and CDR2 is FNYEAQ. Clinical symptoms, serum thyroxine and TRAb, thyroid ultrasound and orbital computed tomography together formed the diagnostic basis. Amplification targeted TCR beta CDR3 regions from RNA transcripts. With the HTBI primer set, the TCR CDR3 went through a first round of RT-PCR. TCRdb redid the calling of the multiplex PCR reads with MiXCR, one entry per CDR3 protein. The sample consists of some 510,000 distinct CDR3 sequences, around 46% of them appearing once.

The chain is built from TRBV7-6 and TRBJ2-7; 8 bases map to TRBD1. Material: peripheral blood or thyroid tissue (not recorded which). The clonotype comes from a woman aged 18-29 years with Graves' hyperthyroidism. The CDR3 region has the DNA TGTGCCAGCAGCGTAAGGACAGGGTTGGACTACGAGCAGTACTTC. Translation: CASSVRTGLDYEQYF. Variable domain in full (rest from reference TRBV7-6 and TRBJ2-7): GAGVSQSPRYKVTKRGQDVALRCDPISGHVSLYWYRQALGQGPEFLTYFNYEAQQDKSGLPNDRFSAERPEGSISTLTIQRTEQRDSAMYRCASSVRTGLDYEQYFGPGTRLTVT.